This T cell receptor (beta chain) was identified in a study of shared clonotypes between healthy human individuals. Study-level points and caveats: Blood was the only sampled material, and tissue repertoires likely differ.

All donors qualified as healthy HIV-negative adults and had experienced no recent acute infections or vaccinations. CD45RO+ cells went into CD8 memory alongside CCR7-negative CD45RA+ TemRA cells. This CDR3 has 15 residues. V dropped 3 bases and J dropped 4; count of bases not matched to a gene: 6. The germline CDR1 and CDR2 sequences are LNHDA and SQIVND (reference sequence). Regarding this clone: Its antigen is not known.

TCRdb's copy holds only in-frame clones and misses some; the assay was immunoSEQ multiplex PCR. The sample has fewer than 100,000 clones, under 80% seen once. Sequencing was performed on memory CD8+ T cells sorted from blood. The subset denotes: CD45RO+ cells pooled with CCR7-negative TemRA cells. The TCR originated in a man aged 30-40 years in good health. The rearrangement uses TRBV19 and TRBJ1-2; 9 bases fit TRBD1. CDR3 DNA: TGTGCCAGTAGTATTATGGGGACAGGGATCTATGGCTACACCTTC. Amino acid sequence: CASSIMGTGIYGYTF.